The rows below give T cell receptor beta chains drawn from one sample of a study of shared clonotypes between healthy human individuals. Produced via immunoSEQ multiplex PCR; TCRdb's table is partial and in-frame only. The repertoire holds some 1.4 million clones, with roughly 96% as singletons. Sequencing input: naive CD4+ T cells sorted from blood. Receptors were obtained from a man aged 30-40 years in good health. Each CDR3 is given with its conserved first and last residue. The order of the fields is clone size, J gene, V gene, D gene, CDR3 protein, CDR3 DNA. The D gene is left open where the match is weak. Clone size is not always given. Where it is, it says once, few, many or a class for expanded clones.

few,TRBJ2-7,TRBV18,.,CASSPLQANYEQYF,TGTGCCAGCTCACCACTACAGGCTAACTACGAGCAGTACTTC
.,TRBJ2-3,TRBV5-5,.,CASSRMGATDTQYF,TGTGCCAGCAGCCGGATGGGGGCCACAGATACGCAGTATTTT
.,TRBJ2-1,TRBV20-1,TRBD1,CSATGQGQFF,TGCAGTGCTACGGGACAGGGGCAGTTCTTC
.,TRBJ2-7,TRBV28,TRBD1,CASKNRGPYEQYF,TGTGCCAGCAAAAACAGGGGGCCCTACGAGCAGTACTTC
.,TRBJ2-7,TRBV7-3,.,CASSLSAGSYEQYF,TGTGCCAGCAGCTTATCTGCGGGGTCCTACGAGCAGTACTTC
.,TRBJ2-7,TRBV5-6,TRBD1,CASSFSGQGYYEQYF,TGTGCCAGCAGCTTTTCGGGACAGGGATACTACGAGCAGTACTTC
.,TRBJ2-1,TRBV19,TRBD2,CASSPTPGLAGGLGEQFF,TGTGCCAGTAGTCCTACCCCGGGACTAGCGGGAGGATTAGGTGAGCAGTTCTTC
.,TRBJ2-2,TRBV6-5,.,CASSYRPRVGTGELFF,TGTGCCAGCAGTTACCGTCCCAGGGTAGGCACCGGGGAGCTGTTTTTT
.,TRBJ1-2,TRBV7-9,.,CASSPWADNYGYTF,TGTGCCAGCAGCCCTTGGGCCGACAACTATGGCTACACCTTC
.,TRBJ1-1,TRBV7-5,.,CASSPNRVVFF,TGTGCCAGCAGCCCCAACAGGGTGGTTTTCTTT
.,TRBJ2-1,TRBV19,.,CASSIFRWTTDEQFF,TGTGCCAGTAGTATATTCAGGTGGACCACGGATGAGCAGTTCTTC
.,TRBJ1-4,TRBV30,.,CAWTALGNGEKLFF,TGTGCCTGGACCGCTTTGGGGAACGGGGAAAAACTGTTTTTT
.,TRBJ1-5,TRBV29-1,.,CSSWVGARQPQHF,TGCAGCTCCTGGGTGGGGGCGAGACAGCCCCAGCATTTT
.,TRBJ2-1,TRBV5-1,TRBD2,CASSPGLAGGPKVYEQFF,TGCGCCAGCAGTCCCGGACTAGCGGGAGGGCCGAAGGTCTATGAGCAGTTCTTC
.,TRBJ2-1,TRBV29-1,.,CSVAASRNEQFF,TGCAGCGTTGCGGCTAGCCGCAATGAGCAGTTCTTC
once,TRBJ2-5,TRBV7-2,.,CASSSGTLQETQYF,TGTGCCAGCAGCTCTGGGACGTTACAAGAGACCCAGTACTTC
.,TRBJ2-7,TRBV21-1,.,CASNTGPQTHEQYF,TGTGCCAGCAACACTGGGCCCCAGACCCACGAGCAGTACTTC
.,TRBJ2-3,TRBV7-9,.,CVSSLDRRDTQYF,TGTGTCAGCAGCTTAGATAGGAGGGATACGCAGTATTTT
.,TRBJ1-1,TRBV7-2,.,CASSLGTYMNTEAFF,TGTGCCAGCAGCTTAGGGACATACATGAACACTGAAGCTTTCTTT
few,TRBJ2-2,TRBV4-1,TRBD2,CASSHPRLARTGELFF,TGCGCCAGCAGCCATCCGCGACTAGCGCGCACCGGGGAGCTGTTTTTT
.,TRBJ2-7,TRBV29-1,TRBD1,CSVVTGLRTSYEQYF,TGCAGCGTTGTGACAGGGCTCCGGACCTCCTACGAGCAGTACTTC
.,TRBJ2-5,TRBV10-3,.,CAISESKVGETQYF,TGTGCCATCAGTGAGTCGAAGGTAGGGGAGACCCAGTACTTC
.,TRBJ2-3,TRBV7-9,TRBD2,CASSSGTSGRKNTQYF,TGTGCCAGCAGCTCCGGGACTAGCGGGAGGAAGAATACGCAGTATTTT
.,TRBJ2-3,TRBV4-3,.,CASSIQGPVGTDTQYF,TGCGCCAGCAGCATACAGGGCCCTGTAGGGACAGATACGCAGTATTTT
.,TRBJ2-7,TRBV5-1,TRBD2,CASSPGGTSGRGEQYF,TGCGCCAGCAGCCCGGGGGGGACTAGCGGGAGAGGCGAGCAGTACTTC
.,TRBJ2-7,TRBV6-1,TRBD2,CASSQHEGGLYEQYF,TGTGCCAGCAGCCAACACGAGGGAGGGTTATACGAGCAGTACTTC
.,TRBJ1-2,TRBV12-1,.,CASSPLTDANYGYTF,TGTGCCAGCAGCCCCCTGACGGATGCTAACTATGGCTACACCTTC
.,TRBJ2-3,TRBV11-2,.,CASSFSANTDTQYF,TGTGCCAGCAGCTTTTCAGCCAACACAGATACGCAGTATTTT
.,TRBJ2-5,TRBV5-8,.,CASSMDTQETQYF,TGTGCCAGCAGCATGGACACCCAAGAGACCCAGTACTTC
.,TRBJ2-7,TRBV5-4,.,CASSTGTPVPYEQYF,TGTGCCAGCAGCACCGGGACTCCCGTTCCCTACGAGCAGTACTTC
.,TRBJ1-1,TRBV18,.,CASSLQAANTEAFF,TGTGCCAGCTCACTTCAAGCAGCGAACACTGAAGCTTTCTTT
few,TRBJ1-2,TRBV7-9,TRBD1,CASSLGTGNGYTF,TGTGCCAGCAGCTTAGGGACAGGCAATGGCTACACCTTC
.,TRBJ2-7,TRBV6-5,.,CASSYSRRGHEQYF,TGTGCCAGCAGTTACTCGAGAAGGGGCCACGAGCAGTACTTC
.,TRBJ2-1,TRBV28,.,CASSFRETYNEQFF,TGTGCCAGCAGTTTCCGGGAGACCTACAATGAGCAGTTCTTC
.,TRBJ2-7,TRBV21-1,.,CASSKGGLADSYEQYF,TGTGCCAGCAGCAAAGGGGGACTAGCGGACTCCTACGAGCAGTACTTC
.,TRBJ1-5,TRBV21-1,.,CASSKYPFDKGDDSNQPQHF,TGTGCCAGCAGCAAATATCCCTTTGACAAGGGGGACGATAGCAATCAGCCCCAGCATTTT
.,TRBJ2-5,TRBV6-6,.,CASSLSGKGKETQYF,TGTGCCAGCAGTCTCTCCGGGAAAGGAAAAGAGACCCAGTACTTC
.,TRBJ2-3,TRBV10-3,TRBD2,CAISESRLAGGPPDTQYF,TGTGCCATCAGTGAGTCGCGGCTAGCGGGAGGGCCCCCAGATACGCAGTATTTT
.,TRBJ2-3,TRBV28,.,CASTRGALPSTDTQYF,TGTGCCAGCACCCGAGGGGCACTTCCTAGCACAGATACGCAGTATTTT
.,TRBJ1-2,TRBV6-5,.,CASNGGHNYGYTF,TGTGCCAGCAATGGGGGACATAACTATGGCTACACCTTC
.,TRBJ2-6,TRBV7-2,.,CASSSQGLGSGANVLTF,TGTGCCAGCAGCTCCCAGGGTCTTGGCTCTGGGGCCAACGTCCTGACTTTC
.,TRBJ2-1,TRBV5-4,.,CASSPRSYNEQFF,TGTGCCAGCAGCCCGCGCTCCTACAATGAGCAGTTCTTC